A selection of T cell receptor beta chains follows, all from one sample in a study of blood T cells in healthy people across ages. TCRdb fed the 5' RACE reads into MiXCR, producing one record per CDR3 protein. The table records approximately 810,000 distinct CDR3 sequences, 25% to 30% of them present only once. The sample was blood. Every receptor here comes from a woman of 80 years or more in good health. Each CDR3 is given with its conserved first and last residue. Fields, in order: J gene, D gene, V gene, clone size, CDR3 protein, CDR3 DNA. The D gene is left open where the match is weak. Part of the rows lack a size; the others show once, few, many or a class for expanded clones.

J gene: TRBJ1-1; D gene: TRBD1; V gene: TRBV5-1; clone size: NA; CDR3 protein: CASSQGQENTEAFF; CDR3 DNA: TGCGCCAGCAGCCAGGGACAGGAGAACACTGAAGCTTTCTTT
J gene: TRBJ2-4; D gene: NA; V gene: TRBV2; clone size: few; CDR3 protein: CASSEFRDMYF; CDR3 DNA: TGTGCCAGCAGTGAATTTAGAGACATGTACTTC
J gene: TRBJ2-5; D gene: TRBD2; V gene: TRBV4-3; clone size: few; CDR3 protein: CASSPKSGGAKYNEQYF; CDR3 DNA: TGCGCCAGCAGCCCAAAGTCGGGGGGGGCAAAATACAATGAGCAGTACTTC
J gene: TRBJ2-1; D gene: TRBD2; V gene: TRBV10-2; clone size: many; CDR3 protein: CASRAGGGVEQFF; CDR3 DNA: TGCGCCAGCAGGGCCGGGGGGGGCGTTGAGCAGTTCTTC
J gene: TRBJ2-5; D gene: NA; V gene: TRBV20-1; clone size: many; CDR3 protein: CSASRWAEQETQYF; CDR3 DNA: TGCAGTGCCAGCCGGTGGGCAGAACAAGAGACCCAGTACTTC
J gene: TRBJ2-7; D gene: TRBD2; V gene: TRBV20-1; clone size: many; CDR3 protein: CSASFASGEGEQYF; CDR3 DNA: TGCAGTGCTAGTTTTGCTAGCGGGGAAGGCGAGCAGTACTTC
J gene: TRBJ1-5; D gene: NA; V gene: TRBV27; clone size: few; CDR3 protein: CASSLSMGGQPQHF; CDR3 DNA: TGTGCCAGCAGTTTATCGATGGGGGGACAGCCCCAGCATTTT
J gene: TRBJ1-6; D gene: NA; V gene: TRBV11-2; clone size: NA; CDR3 protein: CASSSQAERTLKTPLHF; CDR3 DNA: TGTGCCAGCAGCTCCCAGGCCGAAAGGACTCTCAAAACACCCCTCCACTTT
J gene: TRBJ2-1; D gene: NA; V gene: TRBV24-1; clone size: NA; CDR3 protein: CATSGAAGTVNSYNEQFF; CDR3 DNA: TGTGCCACCAGTGGTGCAGCCGGGACCGTCAACTCCTACAATGAGCAGTTCTTC
J gene: TRBJ2-2; D gene: NA; V gene: TRBV2; clone size: NA; CDR3 protein: CASSGYRVTGELFF; CDR3 DNA: TGTGCCAGCAGTGGATACAGGGTGACCGGGGAGCTGTTTTTT
J gene: TRBJ1-6; D gene: NA; V gene: TRBV2; clone size: NA; CDR3 protein: CASKRTATNSPLHF; CDR3 DNA: TGTGCCAGCAAAAGGACGGCCACTAATTCACCCCTCCACTTT
J gene: TRBJ2-3; D gene: NA; V gene: TRBV7-2; clone size: many; CDR3 protein: CASTGLSTDTQYF; CDR3 DNA: TGTGCCAGTACAGGGCTAAGCACAGATACGCAGTATTTT
J gene: TRBJ1-6; D gene: NA; V gene: TRBV12-3/TRBV12-4; clone size: many; CDR3 protein: CASSPPGRNSPLHF; CDR3 DNA: TGTGCCAGCAGTCCACCGGGACGGAATTCACCCCTCCACTTT
J gene: TRBJ2-1; D gene: NA; V gene: TRBV11-3; clone size: NA; CDR3 protein: CASSAGNKLDEQFF; CDR3 DNA: TGTGCCAGCAGTGCGGGGAATAAGCTAGATGAGCAGTTCTTC
J gene: TRBJ2-1; D gene: TRBD1; V gene: TRBV20-1; clone size: many; CDR3 protein: CSARRGPTYNEQFF; CDR3 DNA: TGCAGTGCTAGAAGGGGGCCTACCTACAATGAGCAGTTCTTC
J gene: TRBJ1-2; D gene: NA; V gene: TRBV28; clone size: NA; CDR3 protein: CASRRDALFVGQSNYGYTF; CDR3 DNA: TGTGCCAGCAGACGAGACGCCCTATTTGTAGGGCAGAGTAACTATGGCTACACCTTC